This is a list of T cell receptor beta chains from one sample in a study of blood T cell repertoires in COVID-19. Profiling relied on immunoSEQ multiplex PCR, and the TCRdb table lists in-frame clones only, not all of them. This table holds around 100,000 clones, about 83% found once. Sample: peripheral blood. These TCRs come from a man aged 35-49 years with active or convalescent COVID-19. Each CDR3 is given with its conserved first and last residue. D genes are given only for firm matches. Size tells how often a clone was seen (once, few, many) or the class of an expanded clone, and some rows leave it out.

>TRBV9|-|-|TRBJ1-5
CASSDMGLPGEPQHF
TGTGCCAGCAGCGACATGGGACTTCCTGGGGAGCCCCAGCATTTT
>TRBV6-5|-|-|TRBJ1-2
CASTLDSGHYGYTF
TGTGCCAGCACTTTGGATAGCGGACACTATGGCTACACCTTC
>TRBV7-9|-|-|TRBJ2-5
CASSLVSLSETQYF
TGTGCCAGCAGCTTAGTTTCCCTGTCGGAGACCCAGTACTTC
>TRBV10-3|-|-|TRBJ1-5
CAISEPGNQPQHF
TGTGCCATCAGTGAGCCAGGCAATCAGCCCCAGCATTTT
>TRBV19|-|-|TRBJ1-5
CATGRDINQPQHF
TGTGCCACCGGAAGGGACATCAATCAGCCCCAGCATTTT
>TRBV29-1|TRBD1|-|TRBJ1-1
CSCRGQGTNTEAFF
TGCAGCTGTAGGGGACAGGGGACCAACACTGAAGCTTTCTTT
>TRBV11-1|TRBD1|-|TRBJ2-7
CASSLRTGFIYEQYF
TGTGCCAGCAGCTTACGGACAGGTTTCATCTACGAGCAGTACTTC
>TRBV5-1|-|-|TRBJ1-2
CASIGDYGYTF
TGCGCCAGCATCGGGGACTATGGCTACACCTTC
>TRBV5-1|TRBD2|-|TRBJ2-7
CASIERRGGAKSYEQYF
TGCGCCAGCATCGAGAGGCGCGGGGGGGCTAAATCCTACGAGCAGTACTTC
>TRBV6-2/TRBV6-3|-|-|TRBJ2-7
CASSYVQGSHEQYF
TGTGCCAGCAGTTACGTGCAGGGTAGCCACGAGCAGTACTTC
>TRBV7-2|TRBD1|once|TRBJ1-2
CASSPPGTGVGYTF
TGTGCCAGCAGCCCCCCCGGGACAGGGGTCGGCTACACCTTC
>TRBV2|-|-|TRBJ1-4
CASSEGAGEKLFF
TGTGCCAGCAGTGAAGGGGCTGGAGAAAAACTGTTTTTT
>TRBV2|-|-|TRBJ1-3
CASSEGGGGNTIYF
TGTGCCAGCAGTGAAGGAGGTGGCGGAAACACCATATATTTT
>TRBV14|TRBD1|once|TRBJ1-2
CASSRFHRGSNYGYTF
TGTGCCAGCAGCCGATTTCACAGGGGGTCCAACTATGGCTACACCTTC
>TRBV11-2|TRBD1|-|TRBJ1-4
CASRDDRASEKLFF
TGTGCCAGCAGGGATGACAGGGCTTCAGAAAAACTGTTTTTT
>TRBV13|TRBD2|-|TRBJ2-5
CASSFSSGGLKTQYF
TGTGCCAGCAGCTTTAGTAGCGGGGGGTTGAAGACCCAGTACTTC
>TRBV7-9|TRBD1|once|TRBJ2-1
CASSLEGGRYNEQFF
TGTGCCAGCAGCTTAGAAGGGGGCAGGTACAATGAGCAGTTCTTC
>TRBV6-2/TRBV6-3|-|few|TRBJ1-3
CASSRDSSGNTIYF
TGTGCCAGCAGTCGTGACAGCTCTGGAAACACCATATATTTT
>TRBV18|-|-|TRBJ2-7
CASSGGTHQGEQYF
TGTGCCAGCTCAGGTGGGACACATCAAGGCGAGCAGTACTTC
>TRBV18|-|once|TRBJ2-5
CASSPRSSEETQYF
TGTGCCAGCTCACCACGGTCCAGCGAAGAGACCCAGTACTTC
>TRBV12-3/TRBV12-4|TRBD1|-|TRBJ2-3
CASKGQGIDTQYF
TGTGCCAGCAAGGGACAGGGGATAGATACGCAGTATTTT
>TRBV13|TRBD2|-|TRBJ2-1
CASGRAGGPYNEQFF
TGTGCCAGCGGGAGAGCGGGAGGTCCCTACAATGAGCAGTTCTTC
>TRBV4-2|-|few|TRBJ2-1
CASSQPPGHEQFF
TGTGCCAGCAGCCAGCCCCCTGGGCATGAGCAGTTCTTC
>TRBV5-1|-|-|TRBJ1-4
CASSPTGLYEKLFF
TGCGCCAGCAGCCCCACAGGGCTCTACGAAAAACTGTTTTTT
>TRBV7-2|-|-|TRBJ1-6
CASSLGLSTGYNSPLHF
TGTGCCAGCAGCTTAGGATTGAGTACAGGGTATAATTCACCCCTCCACTTT
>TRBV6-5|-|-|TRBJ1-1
CASSYRGGEAFF
TGTGCCAGCAGTTACCGAGGTGGTGAAGCTTTCTTT
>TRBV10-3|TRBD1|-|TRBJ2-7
CAISDLQGAYEQYF
TGTGCCATCAGTGATTTACAGGGGGCCTACGAGCAGTACTTC
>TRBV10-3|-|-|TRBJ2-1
CAISESGFIGVGDEQFF
TGTGCCATCAGTGAGTCGGGATTTATAGGGGTTGGGGATGAGCAGTTCTTC
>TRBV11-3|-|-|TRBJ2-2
CASSFSAGELFF
TGTGCCAGCAGCTTTTCTGCCGGGGAGCTGTTTTTT
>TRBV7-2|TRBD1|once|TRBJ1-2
CASSSGQGRRNYGYTF
TGTGCCAGCAGCTCTGGACAGGGGAGAAGGAACTATGGCTACACCTTC
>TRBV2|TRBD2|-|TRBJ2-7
CASRGTSGTYEQYF
TGTGCCAGCAGGGGGACTAGCGGTACCTACGAGCAGTACTTC
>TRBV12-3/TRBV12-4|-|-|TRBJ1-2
CASSLGQGGYTF
TGTGCCAGCAGTTTAGGGCAGGGAGGCTACACCTTC
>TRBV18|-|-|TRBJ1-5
CASSPGTNGNQPQHF
TGTGCCAGCTCACCCGGGACAAACGGCAATCAGCCCCAGCATTTT
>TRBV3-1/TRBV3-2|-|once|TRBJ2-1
CASSHGPPWEQFF
TGTGCCAGCAGCCACGGTCCTCCCTGGGAGCAGTTCTTC
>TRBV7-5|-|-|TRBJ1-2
CAREVAGYNHGYTF
TGTGCCAGGGAAGTCGCAGGGTATAATCATGGCTACACCTTC
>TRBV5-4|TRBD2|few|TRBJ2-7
CASSPRTSADAFYEQYF
TGTGCCAGCAGCCCAAGGACTAGCGCTGACGCCTTCTACGAGCAGTACTTC